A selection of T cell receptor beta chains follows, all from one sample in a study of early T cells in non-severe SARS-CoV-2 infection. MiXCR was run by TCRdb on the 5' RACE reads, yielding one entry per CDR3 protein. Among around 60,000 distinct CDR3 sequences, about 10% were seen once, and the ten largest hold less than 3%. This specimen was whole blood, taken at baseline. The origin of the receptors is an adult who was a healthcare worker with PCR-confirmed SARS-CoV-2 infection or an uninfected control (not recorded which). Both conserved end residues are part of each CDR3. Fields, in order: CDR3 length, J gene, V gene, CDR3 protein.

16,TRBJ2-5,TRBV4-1,CASSQGGWGAQETQYF
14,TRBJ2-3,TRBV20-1,CSARLAGLTDTQYF
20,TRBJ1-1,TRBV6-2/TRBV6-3,CASSYSRSRGGLLGNTEAFF
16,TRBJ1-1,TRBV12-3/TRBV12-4,CASTLWGRGLNTEAFF
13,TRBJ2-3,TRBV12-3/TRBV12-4,CASILTGPDTQYF
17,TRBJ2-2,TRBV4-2,CASSQTSGGAGAGELFF
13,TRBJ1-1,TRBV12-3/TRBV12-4,CASSRALNTEAFF
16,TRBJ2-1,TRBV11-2,CASSPRLAGGRDEQFF
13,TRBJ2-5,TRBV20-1,CSAGQGVGETQYF
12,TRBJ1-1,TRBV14,CASSHLYTEAFF
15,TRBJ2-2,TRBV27,CASSLVSGVAGELFF
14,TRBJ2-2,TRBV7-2,CASSLVGSNGELFF
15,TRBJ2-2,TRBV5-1,CASSGWQANTGELFF
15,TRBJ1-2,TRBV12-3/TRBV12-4,CASSLRGRFGYGYTF
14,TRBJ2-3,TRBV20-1,CSASTKPHTDTQYF
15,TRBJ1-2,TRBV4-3,CASSQEQGAWYGYTF
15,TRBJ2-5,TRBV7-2,CASSLDVGGWETQYF
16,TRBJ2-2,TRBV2,CASSPGQGENTGELFF
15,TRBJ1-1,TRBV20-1,CSARVGRYMNTEAFF
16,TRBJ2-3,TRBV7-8,CASSPGLGGAPDTQYF
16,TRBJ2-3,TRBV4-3,CASSQELAGVTDTQYF
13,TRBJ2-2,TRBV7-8,CASPGGRTGELFF
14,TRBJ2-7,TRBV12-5,CASGSDSQRGEQYF
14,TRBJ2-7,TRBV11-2,CASRSLAGGHEQYF
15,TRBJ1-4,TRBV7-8,CASSLNRGNGEKLFF
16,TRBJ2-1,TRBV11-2,CASSLWTGRTYNEQFF
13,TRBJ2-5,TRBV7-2,CASSLVGAKTQYF
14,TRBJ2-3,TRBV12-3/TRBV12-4,CASSFEFLDRTQYF
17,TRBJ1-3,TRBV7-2,CASSLARGGSSGNTIYF
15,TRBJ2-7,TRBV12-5,CASGLGQLSGYEQYF
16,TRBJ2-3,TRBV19,CASSIPGGPSTDTQYF
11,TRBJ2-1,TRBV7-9,CASMLGDEQFF
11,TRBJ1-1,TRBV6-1,CASSANTEAFF
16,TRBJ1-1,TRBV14,CASSHLGSSWGTEAFF
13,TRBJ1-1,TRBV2,CASSPQGDTEAFF
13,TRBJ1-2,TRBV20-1,CSARGQSNYGYTF
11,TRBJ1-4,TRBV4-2,CASSLREKLFF
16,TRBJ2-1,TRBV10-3,CAISVLQGAGGNEQFF
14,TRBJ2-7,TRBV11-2,CASSPTSGAGEQYF
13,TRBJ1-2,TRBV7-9,CASSPFWVDGYTF
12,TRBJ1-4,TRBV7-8,CASSLFSGKLFF
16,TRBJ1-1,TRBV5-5,CASSLVDTGSVGKAFF
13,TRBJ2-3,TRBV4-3,CASSHTSTDTQYF
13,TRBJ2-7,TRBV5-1,CASSDSRVGEQYF
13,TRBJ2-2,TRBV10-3,CAIRQRNTGELFF
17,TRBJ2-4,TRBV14,CASSEGSLAVTKNIQYF
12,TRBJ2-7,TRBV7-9,CATRGPGQEQYF
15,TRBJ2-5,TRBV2,CASRALAGGQETQYF
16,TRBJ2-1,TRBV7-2,CASSLEGTTPSNEQFF
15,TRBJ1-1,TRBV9,CASSATGGSDTEAFF
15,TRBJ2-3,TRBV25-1,CASSEGLAGGDTQYF
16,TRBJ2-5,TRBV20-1,CSAIEWGGSTQETQYF
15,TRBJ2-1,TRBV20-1,CSANRDSRSYNEQFF